Reported below is one T cell receptor (beta chain). The record originates from a study of cytomegalovirus exposure and HLA in healthy donors. In the PCR, 60 Vbeta and 13 Jbeta primers were used. The method was immunoSEQ multiplex PCR; TCRdb's version includes in-frame clones alone and lacks a portion of them. This table has about 240,000 clones, roughly 78% appearing once. The sample was PBMCs. The receptor comes from a boy aged 5-17 years in good health and CMV-seronegative.

CDR3 in DNA: TGTGCCAGCAGCCCGGGAGGGACTAGCGTGAGTGAGCAGTTCTTC. Protein sequence: CASSPGGTSVSEQFF. V gene TRBV9 combines with J gene TRBJ2-1; 10 bases agree with TRBD2. Germline values: CDR1 SGDLS, CDR2 YYNGEE. The ends lost 4 bases at V and 9 bases at J; junction bases unmatched: 10. The CDR3 is made up of 15 amino acids.